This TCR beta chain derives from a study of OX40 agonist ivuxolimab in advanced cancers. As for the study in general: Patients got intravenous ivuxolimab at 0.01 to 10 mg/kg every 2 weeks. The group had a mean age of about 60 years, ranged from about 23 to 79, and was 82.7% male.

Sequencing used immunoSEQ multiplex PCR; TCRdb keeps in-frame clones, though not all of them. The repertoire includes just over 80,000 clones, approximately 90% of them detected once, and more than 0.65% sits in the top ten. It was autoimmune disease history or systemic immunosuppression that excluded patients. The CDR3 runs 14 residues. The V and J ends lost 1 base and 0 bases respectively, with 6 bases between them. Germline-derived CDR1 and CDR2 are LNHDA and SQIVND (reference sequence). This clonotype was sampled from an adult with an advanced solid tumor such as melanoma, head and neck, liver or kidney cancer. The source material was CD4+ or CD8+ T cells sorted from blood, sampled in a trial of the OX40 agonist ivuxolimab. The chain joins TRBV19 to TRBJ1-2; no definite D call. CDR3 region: CASSIVDANYGYTF. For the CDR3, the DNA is TGTGCCAGTAGTATAGTGGACGCTAACTATGGCTACACCTTC. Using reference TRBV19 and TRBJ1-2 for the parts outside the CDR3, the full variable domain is DGGITQSPKYLFRKEGQNVTLSCEQNLNHDAMYWYRQDPGQGLRLIYYSQIVNDFQKGDIAEGYSVSREKKESFPLTVTSAQKNPTAFYLCASSIVDANYGYTFGSGTRLTVV.